Listed below are T cell receptor beta chains from one sample, sequenced in a study of neoadjuvant anti-PD-1 for oral cavity cancer. TCRdb's table, derived via immunoSEQ multiplex PCR, lists solely in-frame clones and lacks some. The sample consists of 60,000 to 75,000 clones, roughly three quarters of them appearing once. The sequences come from PBMCs, collected before nivolumab (anti-PD-1) treatment. The receptor source for this set is a person aged 35-80 years with oral cavity squamous cell carcinoma. Each CDR3 is given with its conserved first and last residue. Fields, in order: V gene, D gene, J gene, CDR3 protein. The D gene is left open where the match is weak.

v_call: TRBV10-3; d_call: -; j_call: TRBJ1-4; cdr3_aa: CASGRLPSSGEKLFF
v_call: TRBV5-6; d_call: TRBD2; j_call: TRBJ2-3; cdr3_aa: CASSLRGGGTDTQYF
v_call: TRBV6-5; d_call: TRBD2; j_call: TRBJ2-5; cdr3_aa: CASRASGGRETQYF
v_call: TRBV5-1; d_call: -; j_call: TRBJ2-3; cdr3_aa: CASSLGPSTDTQYF
v_call: TRBV7-9; d_call: TRBD1; j_call: TRBJ2-5; cdr3_aa: CASSLGGQGRETQYF
v_call: TRBV12-1; d_call: -; j_call: TRBJ1-5; cdr3_aa: CASSHPSGQPTAKGNQPQHF
v_call: TRBV30; d_call: TRBD2; j_call: TRBJ2-3; cdr3_aa: CAWSRTQAGVTDTQYF
v_call: TRBV7-9; d_call: -; j_call: TRBJ1-6; cdr3_aa: CASSLSASEGPLHF
v_call: TRBV4-1; d_call: TRBD1; j_call: TRBJ2-1; cdr3_aa: CASSLTGGNEQFF
v_call: TRBV9; d_call: -; j_call: TRBJ1-3; cdr3_aa: CASSPLRNGRTSGNTIYF
v_call: TRBV7-2; d_call: -; j_call: TRBJ2-5; cdr3_aa: CASSLVGGETQYF
v_call: TRBV10-2; d_call: TRBD2; j_call: TRBJ2-1; cdr3_aa: CASARSSGYNEQFF
v_call: TRBV11-2; d_call: -; j_call: TRBJ2-2; cdr3_aa: CASSFSPGVKTGELFF
v_call: TRBV30; d_call: -; j_call: TRBJ1-5; cdr3_aa: CAWSIPWGSSNQPQHF
v_call: TRBV5-1; d_call: TRBD1; j_call: TRBJ2-1; cdr3_aa: CASSPDRGDNEQFF
v_call: TRBV30; d_call: TRBD2; j_call: TRBJ2-7; cdr3_aa: CAWNGGRFPSSYEQYF
v_call: TRBV18; d_call: -; j_call: TRBJ2-7; cdr3_aa: CASSPPSSSYEQYF
v_call: TRBV5-4; d_call: -; j_call: TRBJ2-2; cdr3_aa: CASSLYSAPGELFF
v_call: TRBV6-1; d_call: -; j_call: TRBJ2-7; cdr3_aa: CASSWSPGLSYEQYF
v_call: TRBV4-2; d_call: -; j_call: TRBJ1-4; cdr3_aa: CASSQGHQNEKLFF
v_call: TRBV7-2; d_call: TRBD1; j_call: TRBJ2-1; cdr3_aa: CASSAGTAEQFF
v_call: TRBV5-6; d_call: -; j_call: TRBJ2-3; cdr3_aa: CASSLVEDTQYF
v_call: TRBV6-1; d_call: -; j_call: TRBJ1-1; cdr3_aa: CASIKSTEAFF
v_call: TRBV5-3; d_call: TRBD1; j_call: TRBJ1-1; cdr3_aa: CARSFGTGGREAFF
v_call: TRBV4-2; d_call: -; j_call: TRBJ2-1; cdr3_aa: CASSQDTQRASSYNEQFF
v_call: TRBV5-4; d_call: -; j_call: TRBJ2-5; cdr3_aa: CASSPTGDRGQETQYF
v_call: TRBV2; d_call: TRBD1; j_call: TRBJ1-4; cdr3_aa: CASRRDRGTNEKLFF
v_call: TRBV7-8; d_call: TRBD1; j_call: TRBJ1-1; cdr3_aa: CASSSDRGRGAFF
v_call: TRBV6-5; d_call: -; j_call: TRBJ2-3; cdr3_aa: CASRATGTPDTQYF
v_call: TRBV5-1; d_call: TRBD1; j_call: TRBJ1-2; cdr3_aa: CASSPDRGQSGYTF
v_call: TRBV5-8; d_call: TRBD1; j_call: TRBJ2-6; cdr3_aa: CASIQNRGAGANVLTF
v_call: TRBV5-1; d_call: -; j_call: TRBJ2-3; cdr3_aa: CASRPGTDTQYF
v_call: TRBV2; d_call: -; j_call: TRBJ1-5; cdr3_aa: CASRGKWDQPQHF
v_call: TRBV7-8; d_call: -; j_call: TRBJ2-7; cdr3_aa: CASSLRQSEQYF
v_call: TRBV6-4; d_call: -; j_call: TRBJ1-1; cdr3_aa: CASSGVGLGGTEAFF
v_call: TRBV28; d_call: -; j_call: TRBJ2-2; cdr3_aa: CASSPSFGIGELFF
v_call: TRBV11-3; d_call: -; j_call: TRBJ1-1; cdr3_aa: CASSLTRYTEAFF
v_call: TRBV27; d_call: TRBD1; j_call: TRBJ1-3; cdr3_aa: CASRLPRDSKYTSGNTIYF
v_call: TRBV7-9; d_call: -; j_call: TRBJ2-1; cdr3_aa: CASSPPQGVFYNEQFF
v_call: TRBV18; d_call: -; j_call: TRBJ1-4; cdr3_aa: CASSRRQSTNEKLFF
v_call: TRBV12-5; d_call: TRBD2; j_call: TRBJ2-3; cdr3_aa: CASDSGGTDTQYF
v_call: TRBV29-1; d_call: -; j_call: TRBJ2-7; cdr3_aa: CSVDRYRYEQYF